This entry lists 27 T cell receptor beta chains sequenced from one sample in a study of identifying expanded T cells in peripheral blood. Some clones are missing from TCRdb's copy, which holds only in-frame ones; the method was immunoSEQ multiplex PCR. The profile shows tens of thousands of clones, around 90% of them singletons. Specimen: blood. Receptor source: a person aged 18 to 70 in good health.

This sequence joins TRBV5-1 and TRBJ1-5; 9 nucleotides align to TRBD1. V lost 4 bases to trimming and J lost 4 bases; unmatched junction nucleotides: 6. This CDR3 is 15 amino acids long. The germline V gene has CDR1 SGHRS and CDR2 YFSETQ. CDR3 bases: TGCGCCAGCAGCCAGGGACAGGGTGAAAATCAGCCCCAGCATTTT. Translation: CASSQGQGENQPQHF.

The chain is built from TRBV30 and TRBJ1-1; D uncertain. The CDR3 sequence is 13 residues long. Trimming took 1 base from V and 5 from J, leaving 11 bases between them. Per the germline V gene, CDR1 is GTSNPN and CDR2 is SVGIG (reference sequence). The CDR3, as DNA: TGTGCCTGGAGTGCCGCAGGTATTACTGAAGCTTTCTTT. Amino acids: CAWSAAGITEAFF.

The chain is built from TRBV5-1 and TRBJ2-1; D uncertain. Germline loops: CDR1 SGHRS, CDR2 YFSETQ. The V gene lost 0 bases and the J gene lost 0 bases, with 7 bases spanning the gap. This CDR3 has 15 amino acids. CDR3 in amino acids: CASSLERNSYNEQFF. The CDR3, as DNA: TGCGCCAGCAGCTTGGAAAGGAACTCCTACAATGAGCAGTTCTTC.

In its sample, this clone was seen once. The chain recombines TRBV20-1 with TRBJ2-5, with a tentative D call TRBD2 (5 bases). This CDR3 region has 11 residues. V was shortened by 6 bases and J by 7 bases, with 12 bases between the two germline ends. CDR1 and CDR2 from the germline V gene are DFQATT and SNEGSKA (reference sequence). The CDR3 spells CSATGVMTQYF. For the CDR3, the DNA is TGCAGTGCCACCGGGGTGATGACCCAGTACTTC.

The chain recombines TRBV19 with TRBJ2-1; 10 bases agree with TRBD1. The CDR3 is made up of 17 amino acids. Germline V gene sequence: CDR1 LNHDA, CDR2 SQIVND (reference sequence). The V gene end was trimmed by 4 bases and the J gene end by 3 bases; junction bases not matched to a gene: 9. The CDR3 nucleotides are TGTGCCAGTAGTACCGAGGGACAGGGGCTCGGCTACAATGAGCAGTTCTTC. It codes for CASSTEGQGLGYNEQFF.

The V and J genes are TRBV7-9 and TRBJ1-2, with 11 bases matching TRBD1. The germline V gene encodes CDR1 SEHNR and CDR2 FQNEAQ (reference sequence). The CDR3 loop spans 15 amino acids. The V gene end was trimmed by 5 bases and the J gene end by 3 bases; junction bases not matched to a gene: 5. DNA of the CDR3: TGTGCCAGCAGCGCTAGGGGACAGGGGGACTATGGCTACACCTTC. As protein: CASSARGQGDYGYTF.

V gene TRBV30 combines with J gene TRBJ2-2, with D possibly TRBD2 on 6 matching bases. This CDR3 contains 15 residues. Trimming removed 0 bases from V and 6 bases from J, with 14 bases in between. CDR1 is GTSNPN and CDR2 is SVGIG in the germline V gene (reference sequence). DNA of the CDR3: TGTGCCTGGAGTGTGGGACTCCGGGCGCCCGGGGAGCTGTTTTTT. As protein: CAWSVGLRAPGELFF.

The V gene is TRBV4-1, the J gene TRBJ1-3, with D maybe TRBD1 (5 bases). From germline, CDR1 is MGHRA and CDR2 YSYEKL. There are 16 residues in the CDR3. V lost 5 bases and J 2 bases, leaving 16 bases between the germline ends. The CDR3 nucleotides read TGCGCCAGCAGCTACACGCAGGGCAGCCCTGGAAACACCATATATTTT. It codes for CASSYTQGSPGNTIYF.

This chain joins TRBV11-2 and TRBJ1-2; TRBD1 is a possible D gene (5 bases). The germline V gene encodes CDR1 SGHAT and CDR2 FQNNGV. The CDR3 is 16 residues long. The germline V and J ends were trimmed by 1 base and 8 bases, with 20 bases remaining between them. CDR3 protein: CASSLGGDGRPLGYTF. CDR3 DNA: TGTGCCAGCAGCTTAGGGGGGGACGGGCGCCCGTTGGGCTACACCTTC.

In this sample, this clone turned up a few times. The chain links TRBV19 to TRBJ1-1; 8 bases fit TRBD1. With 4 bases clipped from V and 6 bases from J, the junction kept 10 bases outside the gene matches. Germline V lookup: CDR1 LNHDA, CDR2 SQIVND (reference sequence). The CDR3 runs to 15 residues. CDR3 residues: CASSTGQGKWSEAFF. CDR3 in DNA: TGTGCCAGTAGTACTGGACAGGGTAAGTGGTCTGAAGCTTTCTTT.

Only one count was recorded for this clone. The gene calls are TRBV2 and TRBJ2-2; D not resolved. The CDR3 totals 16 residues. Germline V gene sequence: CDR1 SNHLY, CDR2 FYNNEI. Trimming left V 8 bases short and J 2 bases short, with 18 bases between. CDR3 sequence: CASLGPKNLNTGELFF. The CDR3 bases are TGTGCCAGCCTAGGGCCGAAAAACCTTAACACCGGGGAGCTGTTTTTT. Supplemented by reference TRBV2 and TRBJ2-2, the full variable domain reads EPEVTQTPSHQVTQMGQEVILRCVPISNHLYFYWYRQILGQKVEFLVSFYNNEISEKSEIFDDQFSVERPDGSNFTLKIRSTKLEDSAMYFCASLGPKNLNTGELFFGEGSRLTVL.

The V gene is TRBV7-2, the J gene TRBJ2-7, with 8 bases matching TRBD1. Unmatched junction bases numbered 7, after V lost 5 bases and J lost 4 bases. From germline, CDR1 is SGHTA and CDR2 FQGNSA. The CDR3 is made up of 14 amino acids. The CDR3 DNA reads TGTGCCAGCAGCCATGGGACAGGCGGGTACGAGCAGTACTTC. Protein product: CASSHGTGGYEQYF.

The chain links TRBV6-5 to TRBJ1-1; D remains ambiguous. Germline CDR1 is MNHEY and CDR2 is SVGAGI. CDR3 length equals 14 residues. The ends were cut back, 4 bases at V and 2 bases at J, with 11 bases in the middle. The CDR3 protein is CASSFERRNTEAFF. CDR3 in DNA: TGTGCCAGCAGTTTCGAAAGAAGAAACACTGAAGCTTTCTTT.

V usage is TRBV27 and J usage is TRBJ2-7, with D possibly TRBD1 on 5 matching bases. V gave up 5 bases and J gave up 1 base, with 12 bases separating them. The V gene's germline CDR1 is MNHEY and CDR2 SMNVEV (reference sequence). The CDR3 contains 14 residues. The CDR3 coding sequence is TGTGCCAGCAGTCCCGACAGTCCGTCCTACGAGCAGTACTTC. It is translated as CASSPDSPSYEQYF.

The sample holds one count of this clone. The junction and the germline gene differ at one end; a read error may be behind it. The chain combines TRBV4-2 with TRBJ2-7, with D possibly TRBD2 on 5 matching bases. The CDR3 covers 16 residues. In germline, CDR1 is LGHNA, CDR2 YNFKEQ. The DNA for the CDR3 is TGTGCCAGCAGACAAGAGGGAGACAATGAACCCCACGAGCAGTACTTC. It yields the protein CASRQEGDNEPHEQYF.

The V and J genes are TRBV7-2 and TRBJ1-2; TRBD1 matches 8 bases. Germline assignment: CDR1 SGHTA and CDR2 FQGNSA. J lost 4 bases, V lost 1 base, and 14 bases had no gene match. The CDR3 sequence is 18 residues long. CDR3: CASSLGLGTGVGGYGYTF. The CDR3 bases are TGTGCCAGCAGCTTAGGACTAGGGACAGGCGTCGGTGGCTATGGCTACACCTTC.

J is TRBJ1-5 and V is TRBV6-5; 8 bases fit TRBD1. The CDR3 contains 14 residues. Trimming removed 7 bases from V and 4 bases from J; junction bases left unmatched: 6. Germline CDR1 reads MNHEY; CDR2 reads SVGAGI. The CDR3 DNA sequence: TGTGCCAGCAAACTGGACAGGGATAATCAGCCCCAGCATTTT. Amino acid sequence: CASKLDRDNQPQHF.

This chain's CDR3 is CASRTSGSYEQYF. The CDR3 region has the DNA TGTGCCAGTAGGACTAGCGGGAGCTACGAGCAGTACTTC. The chain carries TRBV19 and TRBJ2-7; 12 nucleotides agree with TRBD2. The CDR3 has 13 residues. Germline CDR1 and CDR2: LNHDA and SQIVND (reference sequence). Trimming took 6 bases from V and 3 from J; bases not matched to a gene: 0.

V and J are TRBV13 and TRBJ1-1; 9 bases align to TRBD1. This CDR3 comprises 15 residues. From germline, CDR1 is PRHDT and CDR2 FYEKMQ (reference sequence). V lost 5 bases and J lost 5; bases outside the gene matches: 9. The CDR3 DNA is TGTGCCAGCAGCACTAGGGACAGGGTCGTAACTGAAGCTTTCTTT. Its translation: CASSTRDRVVTEAFF.

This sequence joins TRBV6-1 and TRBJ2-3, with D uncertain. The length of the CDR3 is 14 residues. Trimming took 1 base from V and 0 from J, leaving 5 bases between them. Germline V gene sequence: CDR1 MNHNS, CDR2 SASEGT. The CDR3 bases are TGTGCCAGCAGTGAAGGGGGTAGCACAGATACGCAGTATTTT. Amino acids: CASSEGGSTDTQYF.

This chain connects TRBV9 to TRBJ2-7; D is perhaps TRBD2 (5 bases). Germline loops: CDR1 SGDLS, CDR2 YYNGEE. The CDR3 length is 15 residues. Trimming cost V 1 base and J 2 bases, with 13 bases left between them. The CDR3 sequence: CASSVMGGPTYEQYF. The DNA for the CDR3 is TGTGCCAGCAGCGTAATGGGCGGGCCGACCTACGAGCAGTACTTC.

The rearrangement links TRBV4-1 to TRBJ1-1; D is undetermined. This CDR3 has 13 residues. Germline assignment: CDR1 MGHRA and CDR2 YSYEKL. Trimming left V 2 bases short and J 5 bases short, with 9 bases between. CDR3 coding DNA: TGCGCCAGCAGCCAATCCCGGGGTACTGAAGCTTTCTTT. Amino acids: CASSQSRGTEAFF.

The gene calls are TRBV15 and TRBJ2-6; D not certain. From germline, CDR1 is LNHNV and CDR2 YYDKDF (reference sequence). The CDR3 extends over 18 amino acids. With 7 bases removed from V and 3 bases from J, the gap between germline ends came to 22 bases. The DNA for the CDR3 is TGTGCCACCATAGAGGACCTGTCTTTTTTAGGTGGGGCCAACGTCCTGACTTTC. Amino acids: CATIEDLSFLGGANVLTF.

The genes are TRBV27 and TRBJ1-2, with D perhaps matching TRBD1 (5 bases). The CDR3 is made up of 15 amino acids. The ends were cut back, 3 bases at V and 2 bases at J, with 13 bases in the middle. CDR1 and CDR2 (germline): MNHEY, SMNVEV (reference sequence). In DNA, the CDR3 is TGTGCCAGCAGTTTGGGTTTGGGGGGGAACTATGGCTACACCTTC. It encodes CASSLGLGGNYGYTF.

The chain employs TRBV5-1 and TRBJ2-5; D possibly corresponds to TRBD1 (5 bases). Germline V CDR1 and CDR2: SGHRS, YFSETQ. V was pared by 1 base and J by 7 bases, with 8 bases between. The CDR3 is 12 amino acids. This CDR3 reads CASSLSQGTQYF. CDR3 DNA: TGCGCCAGCAGCTTGTCCCAGGGGACCCAGTACTTC.

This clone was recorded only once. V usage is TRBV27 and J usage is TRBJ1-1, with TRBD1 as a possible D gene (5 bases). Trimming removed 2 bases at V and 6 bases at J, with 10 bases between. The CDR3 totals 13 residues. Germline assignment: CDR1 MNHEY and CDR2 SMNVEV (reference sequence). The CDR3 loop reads CASSLRQGSEAFF. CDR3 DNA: TGTGCCAGCAGTTTACGCCAGGGTTCTGAAGCTTTCTTT.

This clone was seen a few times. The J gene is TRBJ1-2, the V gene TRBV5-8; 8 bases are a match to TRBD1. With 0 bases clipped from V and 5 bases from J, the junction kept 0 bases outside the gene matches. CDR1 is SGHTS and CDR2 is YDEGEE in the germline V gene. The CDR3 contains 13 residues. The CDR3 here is CASSLGTGYGYTF. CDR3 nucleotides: TGTGCCAGCAGCTTGGGGACAGGGTATGGCTACACCTTC.